This T cell receptor (beta chain) stems from a study of blood T cell repertoires in COVID-19. Study details: Donors in the United States, Italy and Spain gave samples during acute or convalescent COVID-19.

How the authors handled the data: Reference gene primers were amplified, and this amplification served to estimate nucleated cell counts. Sequencing used immunoSEQ multiplex PCR; TCRdb keeps in-frame clones, though not all of them. The V and J calls and clone size were taken over from that table, and D and trimming were inferred from the DNA. The table lists fewer than 650,000 clones, roughly 91% of them singletons, with 7.5% to 9% in the top ten. CDR3 length: 14 residues. The V gene end was trimmed by 6 bases and the J gene end by 5 bases; junction bases not matched to a gene: 6. CDR1 and CDR2 (germline): MNHEY, SVGAGI.

The sequencing input was peripheral blood. The V call is TRBV6-5, the J call TRBJ2-7; TRBD1 matches 11 bases. The TCR sequence derives from a woman between 45 and 60 years old with COVID-19, enrolled during active disease. CDR3 DNA: TGTGCCAGCAGGTATGGGACAGGGGGAGACGAGCAGTACTTC. Its translation: CASRYGTGGDEQYF.